Below, 22 T cell receptor beta chains from the same sample are listed, as sequenced in a study of blood T cells in healthy people across ages. A second PCR of about 7 to 12 cycles used a sample-barcoded 5' primer and a J-beta primer mix. One entry per CDR3 protein, called by TCRdb with MiXCR from the 5' RACE reads. This sample has about 570,000 distinct CDR3 sequences; approximately 27% occur once, and the top ten carry about a fifth. What was sequenced was blood. The receptors were sampled from a woman in her 70s in good health.

Ten or more counts support this clonotype. The genes are TRBV4-3 and TRBJ2-6; D gene uncertain. This CDR3 spans 17 amino acids. With 1 base removed from V and 2 bases from J, the gap between germline ends came to 12 bases. The germline V gene encodes CDR1 LGHNA and CDR2 YSLEER. The CDR3 DNA sequence: TGCGCCAGCAGCCAAGTTTCGCGGCAGACTGGGGCCAACGTCCTGACTTTC. Translated, it gives CASSQVSRQTGANVLTF.

The chain combines TRBV7-2 with TRBJ1-2, with 7 bases aligning to TRBD1. The CDR3 consists of 15 residues. J lost 5 bases, V lost 4 bases, and 10 bases had no gene match. In germline, CDR1 is SGHTA, CDR2 FQGNSA. The CDR3 bases are TGTGCCAGCAGCTCAACAGGGGTGGCAAAGTATGGCTACACCTTC. This translates into CASSSTGVAKYGYTF.

The chain employs TRBV6-6 and TRBJ1-1, with 8 positions matching TRBD1. CDR1 is MNHNY, CDR2 SVGAGI, per germline (reference sequence). The CDR3 spans 13 residues. With 2 bases clipped from V and 6 bases from J, the junction kept 2 bases outside the gene matches. CDR3 in amino acids: CASSYQDRAEAFF. In DNA form, the CDR3 reads TGTGCCAGCAGTTACCAGGACAGGGCTGAAGCTTTCTTT.

This chain joins TRBV6-2 or TRBV6-3 and TRBJ2-3; D might be TRBD1 (6 bases). This CDR3 has 15 residues. Germline CDR1 MNHEY, CDR2 SVGEGT. Trimming cost V 2 bases and J 2 bases, with 11 bases left between them. CDR3 protein: CASSYTGQLTDTQYF. CDR3 bases: TGTGCCAGCAGTTACACAGGACAGCTCACAGATACGCAGTATTTT.

The genes are TRBV3-1 and TRBJ2-5, with TRBD1 as a possible D gene (6 bases). The V end was cut by 4 bases, the J end by 3 bases, with 15 bases between. The germline gives CDR1 LGHDT, CDR2 YNNKEL (reference sequence). The CDR3 is 15 residues long. This chain's CDR3 is CASSLGQKFEETQYF. The CDR3 DNA reads as TGTGCCAGCAGCCTCGGACAGAAATTTGAAGAGACCCAGTACTTC.

This clonotype was recorded a few times. The J gene is TRBJ1-1, the V gene TRBV24-1, with a weak D call TRBD1 (5 bases). Trimming left V 5 bases short and J 6 bases short, with 15 bases between. The CDR3 has 14 residues. Germline CDR1 and CDR2: KGHDR and SFDVKD. CDR3 bases: TGTGCCACCAGTGCTTCGTGGGGGTTATCTGAAGCTTTCTTT. Protein product: CATSASWGLSEAFF.

This sequence joins TRBV20-1 and TRBJ2-7; a weak D match, TRBD2 (6 bases). Trimming cost V 5 bases and J 3 bases, with 14 bases left between them. Germline V CDR1 and CDR2: DFQATT, SNEGSKA (reference sequence). This CDR3 is 13 amino acids long. Written as DNA, the CDR3 is TGCAGTGCTCTAGGGGACTTGGACTACGAGCAGTACTTC. This codes for CSALGDLDYEQYF.

The rearrangement joins TRBV20-1 to TRBJ2-5, with 11 bases matching TRBD2. V shed 4 bases, J shed 2 bases, and the junction held 6 bases outside the gene matches. This CDR3 has 15 residues. Germline V gives CDR1 DFQATT, CDR2 SNEGSKA (reference sequence). The CDR3 region has the DNA TGCAGTGCTAAAGACGGGACTAGCGGACAAGAGACCCAGTACTTC. The encoded protein is CSAKDGTSGQETQYF.

V gene TRBV6-1 combines with J gene TRBJ2-6; TRBD1 matches 8 bases. Trimming removed 9 bases from V and 2 bases from J; junction bases left unmatched: 6. CDR1 and CDR2 (germline): MNHNS, SASEGT. The CDR3 runs to 15 residues. The CDR3 DNA sequence: TGTGCCAGTGGGGTGGACAGGGCTGGGGCCAACGTCCTGACTTTC. Translated, it gives CASGVDRAGANVLTF.

V gene TRBV14 combines with J gene TRBJ1-2; 9 positions match TRBD1. Germline CDR1 and CDR2: SGHDN and FVKESK. V dropped 1 base and J dropped 7; count of bases not matched to a gene: 4. The CDR3 totals 14 residues. The CDR3 protein is CASSQATGGSGYTF. The CDR3 DNA is TGTGCCAGCAGCCAAGCTACAGGGGGCAGTGGCTACACCTTC.

CDR3 nucleotides: TGCAGTGCCGAAAGGGACAGAAATTATGGCTACACCTTC. It translates to CSAERDRNYGYTF. The rearrangement links TRBV20-1 to TRBJ1-2, with TRBD1 identical over 7 bases. The V gene end was trimmed by 6 bases and the J gene end by 5 bases; junction bases not matched to a gene: 9. CDR1 DFQATT and CDR2 SNEGSKA come from the germline V gene (reference sequence). The CDR3 totals 13 residues.

The table lists this clonotype with a few counts. The chain has TRBV5-1 and TRBJ2-5, with D possibly being TRBD1 (6 bases). Germline CDR1 is SGHRS and CDR2 is YFSETQ. The CDR3 runs 15 residues. The V end lost 1 base, the J end lost 5 bases, and 15 bases lay between the germline ends. The CDR3 loop is CASSLSAGAWETQYF. The DNA of the CDR3 is TGCGCCAGCAGCTTGTCCGCAGGGGCCTGGGAGACCCAGTACTTC.

The J gene is TRBJ2-3, the V gene TRBV4-1; D is ambiguous. Germline V CDR1 and CDR2: MGHRA, YSYEKL. This CDR3 contains 17 residues. V shed 0 bases and J shed 6 bases, with 19 bases lying between them. The chain's CDR3 is CASSQDLSGPARDTQYF. The CDR3 region has the DNA TGCGCCAGCAGCCAAGATTTGTCGGGCCCCGCGCGGGATACGCAGTATTTT.

The chain employs TRBV20-1 and TRBJ2-1; 9 nucleotides agree with TRBD2. This CDR3 is 17 amino acids long. V was clipped by 2 bases and J by 7 bases; unmatched bases: 15. The V gene's germline CDR1 is DFQATT and CDR2 SNEGSKA (reference sequence). The CDR3 here is CSARPITAGGPQNEQFF. CDR3 bases: TGCAGTGCTAGACCGATTACGGCGGGGGGGCCCCAAAATGAGCAGTTCTTC.

The gene calls are TRBV24-1 and TRBJ1-2; 7 nucleotides align to TRBD1. The CDR3 has 13 amino acids. The V segment lost 5 bases and the J segment 7 bases; nucleotides outside the gene matches: 6. Germline values: CDR1 KGHDR, CDR2 SFDVKD. The CDR3 DNA is TGTGCCACCAGTGGCCCAGGGGGGTTTGGCTACACCTTC. Protein product: CATSGPGGFGYTF.

This clonotype was seen only once. One base away lies a much larger clone, so this may be a sequencing read error. CDR3 coding DNA: TGCGCCGGCAGCCGCCCGGGACTAGCGGAAGAGACCCAGTACTTC. Residues: CAGSRPGLAEETQYF. This rearrangement joins TRBV4-1 to TRBJ2-5, with 11 bases that match TRBD2. CDR3 size: 15 residues. Looked up from germline, CDR1 is MGHRA and CDR2 is YSYEKL.

The chain couples TRBV20-1 to TRBJ1-2; D is ambiguous. The germline V and J ends were trimmed by 0 bases and 8 bases, with 16 bases remaining between them. CDR3 length equals 14 residues. In germline, CDR1 is DFQATT, CDR2 SNEGSKA (reference sequence). This CDR3 reads CSARDRHTAGGYTF. The CDR3 DNA is TGCAGTGCTAGAGACCGGCACACAGCGGGAGGCTACACCTTC.

The chain links TRBV29-1 to TRBJ2-1; 9 bases match TRBD2. The J call could be wrong; TRBJ2-5 is a better fit for the DNA end. The CDR3 has 14 residues. Germline CDR1 is SQVTM and CDR2 is ANQGSEA. CDR3 DNA: TGCAGCGTTGGGGGTGCCGGGACTAGCAAGACCCAGTACTTC. This encodes CSVGGAGTSKTQYF.

The V gene is TRBV12-3 or TRBV12-4, the J gene TRBJ2-7; D might be TRBD1 (5 bases). Trimming left V 1 base short and J 6 bases short, with 10 bases between. The CDR3 loop spans 13 amino acids. The CDR3 DNA reads TGTGCCAGCAGTTTAGTACAGGTCGGCGAGCAGTACTTC. Residues: CASSLVQVGEQYF.

The chain combines TRBV20-1 with TRBJ2-1; no firm D call. The germline gives CDR1 DFQATT, CDR2 SNEGSKA (reference sequence). The CDR3 has 17 amino acids. The V end was cut by 4 bases, the J end by 0 bases, with 19 bases between. The CDR3 loop reads CSAILPFQQSSYNEQFF. In DNA form, the CDR3 reads TGCAGTGCTATCCTCCCCTTCCAGCAGAGCTCCTACAATGAGCAGTTCTTC.

This clonotype was seen a few times. The genes are TRBV3-1 and TRBJ2-2, with D possibly being TRBD1 (6 bases). V lost 2 bases and J 6 bases, leaving 16 bases between the germline ends. There are 16 residues in the CDR3. CDR1 LGHDT and CDR2 YNNKEL come from the germline V gene (reference sequence). The CDR3 protein is CASSQYRGGLSGELFF. In DNA, the CDR3 is TGTGCCAGCAGCCAATATCGTGGGGGCCTATCCGGGGAGCTGTTTTTT. Combining the CDR3 with reference TRBV3-1 and TRBJ2-2 gives the whole variable domain DTAVSQTPKYLVTQMGNDKSIKCEQNLGHDTMYWYKQDSKKFLKIMFSYNNKELIINETVPNRFSPKSPDKAHLNLHINSLELGDSAVYFCASSQYRGGLSGELFFGEGSRLTVL.

This clonotype was detected only a few times. This chain uses TRBV5-1 with TRBJ2-7; 10 positions match TRBD1. Germline loops: CDR1 SGHRS, CDR2 YFSETQ. Trimming at V came to 2 bases and at J to 6 bases, leaving 8 bases not matched to a gene. This CDR3 has 15 amino acids. The DNA for the CDR3 is TGCGCCAGCAGCTTCGGGACAGGGGCTTTGGGCGAGCAGTACTTC. Amino acids: CASSFGTGALGEQYF.